This record looks at one T cell receptor (beta chain) sequence and its context. The antigen is not known. The samples, holding about 0.95-10 million cryopreserved PBMC, were thawed before DNA extraction was carried out. These data originate in a study of long-term antiretroviral therapy in people with HIV. Whole-study findings and limits: Specimen acquisition occurred between about 2003 and 2018, potentially under older ART regimens.

The run of the v3.0 immunoSEQ assay was at survey level. Profiling relied on immunoSEQ multiplex PCR, and the TCRdb table lists in-frame clones only, not all of them. The profile shows more than 20,000 clones, roughly four fifths of them singletons. The CDR3 spans 13 residues. V lost 2 bases, J lost 4 bases, and 8 bases lay in between. Germline CDR1 reads MDHEN; CDR2 reads SYDVKM. Material: unsorted PBMCs, obtained 0.5 years after starting antiretroviral therapy. The V call is TRBV28, the J call TRBJ2-5; D not certain. The source of this sequence is a young man with HIV. In DNA, the CDR3 is TGTGCCAGCAGTTTACAGCCCCGAGAGACCCAGTACTTC. Protein: CASSLQPRETQYF.